This entry is about one TCR beta chain. The sample originates from a study of blood T cell repertoires in COVID-19. Overall study: There were acute and convalescent COVID-19 samples, and they came from the United States, Italy and Spain. Sources were T cells, B-cell-depleted T cells, or PBMCs; the material itself was cDNA or gDNA.

The germline V gene encodes CDR1 MNHEY and CDR2 SVGAGI. V shed 7 bases, J shed 6 bases, and the junction held 9 bases outside the gene matches. The CDR3 spans 15 residues. Authors' analysis steps: Reference gene primers were amplified, and this amplification served to estimate nucleated cell counts. Generated by immunoSEQ multiplex PCR, the TCRdb table keeps only in-frame clones and is missing some. V and J calls and clone size are given by that table; D and trimming were obtained from the DNA. The table includes around 130,000 clones, 60% to 85% detected once. V gene TRBV6-5 combines with J gene TRBJ2-3, with TRBD2 identical over 11 bases. This clonotype was sampled from a man between 45 and 60 years old with acute or convalescent COVID-19. The specimen sequenced was peripheral blood. This chain's CDR3 is CASTLTSGVPDTQYF. The CDR3 bases are TGTGCCAGCACCCTGACTAGCGGGGTCCCGGATACGCAGTATTTT.